The TCR beta chain under discussion was sequenced for a study of shared clonotypes between healthy human individuals. On the study more broadly: Per donor, three plates held CD4 naive cells, three held CD4 memory, two held CD8 naive and one held CD8 memory.

The study ran the assay at deep level. Genomic DNA (from each subset) was split evenly across several immunoSEQ plates. Using immunoSEQ multiplex PCR, the repertoire was profiled, and TCRdb retains in-frame clones only, with some absent. Of around 2,000,000 clones in the sample, about 95% were seen once. General observations from the study: The study found about 5% of naive CD4 clonotypes shared across four donors.

As concerns this clone: Antigen: not known.

The germline gives CDR1 LGHNA, CDR2 YSLEER. The V gene lost 4 bases and the J gene lost 3 bases, with 22 bases spanning the gap. The CDR3 spans 18 residues. The chain links TRBV4-3 to TRBJ2-1, with D possibly matching TRBD2 (6 bases). The TCR sequence derives from a man aged 18 to 30 in good health. The sequenced sample consisted of naive CD4+ T cells sorted from blood. The subset denotes: CD45RA+ positively selected. The CDR3 bases are TGCGCCAGCAGCCCGAATCCGGGCGAAGCGGACTACTACAATGAGCAGTTCTTC. Its protein product is CASSPNPGEADYYNEQFF.